A selection of T cell receptor beta chains follows, all from one sample in a study of cytotoxic CD8 clonotypes in ibrutinib-treated CLL. Assay: immunoSEQ multiplex PCR; the TCRdb copy retains only in-frame clones and omits some. The data contain 300,000 to 350,000 clones, about 80% of them singletons. The specimen comprised PBMCs, sampled before ibrutinib treatment. The receptors derive from a human donor with chronic lymphocytic leukemia. The CDR3 runs from the conserved cysteine through the conserved F or W. D genes are given only for firm matches. The size field is filled for only some rows; it gives once, few, many or a size class.

>-|TRBJ2-7|TRBD2|TRBV9
TGTGCCAGCAGCGCTAGCGGGAGGATGTACGAGCAGTACTTC
CASSASGRMYEQYF
>-|TRBJ2-5|-|TRBV11-2
TGTGCCAGCAGCACAACAGGACAGCTCCAAGAGACCCAGTACTTC
CASSTTGQLQETQYF
>-|TRBJ2-7|-|TRBV4-2
TGTGCCAGCAGCCAAGATGTACAGGGGGGGACCGAGCAGTACTTC
CASSQDVQGGTEQYF
>-|TRBJ2-2|-|TRBV7-2
TGTGCCAGCAGCCCACAGCGAATCGGGGAGCTGTTTTTT
CASSPQRIGELFF
>-|TRBJ2-1|-|TRBV21-1
TGTGCCAGCTGCCTTAGGACTAGCGTGAACAATGAGCAGTTCTTC
CASCLRTSVNNEQFF
>-|TRBJ2-3|-|TRBV27
TGTGCCAGCAGTTTAGTGGCTAGCGATACGCAGTATTTT
CASSLVASDTQYF
>-|TRBJ2-5|-|TRBV5-4
TGTGCCAGCAGACAGGGACGACAAGAGACCCAGTACTTC
CASRQGRQETQYF
>few|TRBJ2-1|TRBD1|TRBV7-9
TGTGCCAGCGGACAGGGACAGGGGGCTAGGTTGTACAATGAGCAGTTCTTC
CASGQGQGARLYNEQFF
>-|TRBJ1-4|-|TRBV4-3
TGCGCCAGCAGCCAAGAGGCAGGGAAACTGTTTTTT
CASSQEAGKLFF
>-|TRBJ2-5|TRBD1|TRBV5-1
TGCGCCAGCAGCTTGGACGGGGACAGGCAAGAGACCCAGTACTTC
CASSLDGDRQETQYF
>-|TRBJ2-1|-|TRBV4-1
TGCGCCAGCAGCCCGGCTAGCGTCCACAATGAGCAGTTCTTC
CASSPASVHNEQFF
>-|TRBJ2-3|TRBD1|TRBV15
TGTGCCACCAGCCAGGACAGGGGACGGGGTACGCAGTATTTT
CATSQDRGRGTQYF
>-|TRBJ2-3|TRBD2|TRBV28
TGTGCCAGCAGTTTAATCGGCCTAGCGGGAAATTATACGCAGTATTTT
CASSLIGLAGNYTQYF
>-|TRBJ2-7|TRBD2|TRBV7-3
TGTGCCAGCAGCTTACTAGCGGGAGTCCCCCCGGAGCAGTACTTC
CASSLLAGVPPEQYF
>-|TRBJ1-2|TRBD1|TRBV9
TGTGCCAGCAGCAAGGGACAGGGGAACTATGGCTACACCTTC
CASSKGQGNYGYTF
>-|TRBJ2-2|-|TRBV29-1
TGCAGCGTTGCCCAAGGAGGGTACACCGGGGAGCTGTTTTTT
CSVAQGGYTGELFF
>-|TRBJ2-2|-|TRBV30
TGTGCCTGGAGTGGACAGTACACCGGGGAGCTGTTTTTT
CAWSGQYTGELFF
>-|TRBJ2-7|-|TRBV6-5
TGTGCCAGCAGTTACTCGACCCGGGAAGCGGACTACGAGCAGTACTTC
CASSYSTREADYEQYF
>-|TRBJ2-2|-|TRBV6-6
TGTGCCAGCAGTTACACGCGGTTCACCGGGGAGCTGTTTTTT
CASSYTRFTGELFF
>-|TRBJ2-7|TRBD2|TRBV30
TGTGCCTGGGGACTAGCGGGAGCTTACGAGCAGTACTTC
CAWGLAGAYEQYF
>once|TRBJ2-7|-|TRBV6-5
TGTGCCAGCAGTTACTTTGGTTCCTACGAGCAGTACTTC
CASSYFGSYEQYF
>-|TRBJ1-1|TRBD1|TRBV7-9
TGTGCCAGCAGCCTCGGGACAGCCACTGAAGCTTTCTTT
CASSLGTATEAFF
>-|TRBJ2-3|-|TRBV14
TGTGCCAGCAGCCAAGATGGTACGAGCGGAACTAGCACAGATACGCAGTATTTT
CASSQDGTSGTSTDTQYF
>-|TRBJ2-3|TRBD1|TRBV7-6
TGTGCCAGCAGGTCCGGGACAGGAACAGATACGCAGTATTTT
CASRSGTGTDTQYF
>-|TRBJ1-2|-|TRBV6-6
TGTGCCAGCAGGACACAGGTCTCCTATGGCTACACCTTC
CASRTQVSYGYTF
>-|TRBJ2-7|-|TRBV4-2
TGTGCCAGCAGCACCATTTGGACGGGAGAAGGCGAGCAGTACTTC
CASSTIWTGEGEQYF
>-|TRBJ1-2|-|TRBV7-2
TGTGCCAGCAGTCTCATTTCAGGTTCTCACACCTTC
CASSLISGSHTF
>-|TRBJ2-3|TRBD2|TRBV28
TGTGCCAGCAGTTTAGTCCTAGCGGGAAGCACAGATACGCAGTATTTT
CASSLVLAGSTDTQYF
>-|TRBJ1-1|-|TRBV19
TGTGCCAGTAGCGTCCGGACGGCCGCAAACACTGAAGCTTTCTTT
CASSVRTAANTEAFF
>-|TRBJ2-4|-|TRBV29-1
TGCAGCGTTGTATCAGGACAGATTAACATTCAGTACTTC
CSVVSGQINIQYF
>-|TRBJ2-3|-|TRBV15
TGTGCCACCAGCACCCCGATACTGACACGAGGGGATACGCAGTATTTT
CATSTPILTRGDTQYF
>-|TRBJ2-1|-|TRBV2
TGTGCCAGCAGGCCCCCGGGAGTCGAGCAGTTCTTC
CASRPPGVEQFF
>-|TRBJ2-7|TRBD2|TRBV25-1
TGTGCCAGCAGTGAAAGAGCGGGGGCCGTCTCCTACGAGCAGTACTTC
CASSERAGAVSYEQYF
>once|TRBJ2-7|TRBD2|TRBV14
TGTGCCAGCAGCCAAGCCCCGGGCATGAGCGGGGCCTACGAGCAGTACTTC
CASSQAPGMSGAYEQYF
>-|TRBJ1-2|-|TRBV18
TGTGCCAGCTCGTCACAGGAGTCCCCCGCCGGCTACACCTTC
CASSSQESPAGYTF
>-|TRBJ2-3|-|TRBV10-3
TGTGCCATCAGTGAGACGGGAGATAGTTGGGATACGCAGTATTTT
CAISETGDSWDTQYF
>-|TRBJ2-7|TRBD1|TRBV19
TGTGCCAGTAGCCCCCCCAGGGGGAGCTCCTACGAGCAGTACTTC
CASSPPRGSSYEQYF
>-|TRBJ1-4|-|TRBV6-5
TGTGCCAGCAGTTACCGGGTCCGCAATGAAAAACTGTTTTTT
CASSYRVRNEKLFF
>few|TRBJ2-7|TRBD1|TRBV10-3
TGTGCCACCTACCCCGGGCAGGGGGCGCCAGCGCAGTACTTC
CATYPGQGAPAQYF
>-|TRBJ2-1|TRBD2|TRBV13
TGTGCCAGCAGCCAAGCGGGAGGGCCTGGTGAGCAGTTCTTC
CASSQAGGPGEQFF
>-|TRBJ2-7|TRBD2|TRBV5-6
TGTGCCAGCAGCGCGGGACTAGCGAGTAGCTACGAGCAGTACTTC
CASSAGLASSYEQYF
>-|TRBJ1-5|-|TRBV15
TGTGCCACCAGCAGAGTGGCAGGGAATAATCAGCCCCAGCATTTT
CATSRVAGNNQPQHF
>-|TRBJ2-7|TRBD2|TRBV4-3
TGCGCCAGCAGCCAAGGCCTGACTAGCGGGGGCTCCTACGAGCAGTACTTC
CASSQGLTSGGSYEQYF
>-|TRBJ1-3|-|TRBV30
TGTGCCTGGAGCCCGGGTGGGCCCGACACCATATATTTT
CAWSPGGPDTIYF
>-|TRBJ2-1|TRBD2|TRBV19
TGTGCCAGTAGTATAGATTTCCCGGGACTAGCGGGGGCGTACAATGAGCAGTTCTTC
CASSIDFPGLAGAYNEQFF
>once|TRBJ2-1|TRBD1|TRBV28
TGTGCCAGCAGGAACACAGGGGGCGTCTACAATGAGCAGTTCTTC
CASRNTGGVYNEQFF
>-|TRBJ2-5|-|TRBV27
TGTGCCAGCAGCCTCGGTGGTAGGGAGACCCAGTACTTC
CASSLGGRETQYF
>once|TRBJ1-1|-|TRBV6-5
TGTGCCAGCAACCGGGACTTCAACACTGAAGCTTTCTTT
CASNRDFNTEAFF
>once|TRBJ1-1|-|TRBV13
TGTGCCAGCAGCTTAGAGGGACACCTGAACACTGAAGCTTTCTTT
CASSLEGHLNTEAFF
>-|TRBJ1-2|TRBD1|TRBV11-2
TGTGCCAGCAGCTTAGGAGCGACGACAGGGTCCTATGGCTACACCTTC
CASSLGATTGSYGYTF
>few|TRBJ2-5|-|TRBV14
TGTGCCAGCAGCCACGGAGAGACCCAGTACTTC
CASSHGETQYF
>-|TRBJ2-7|-|TRBV11-2
TGTGCCAGCAGCTGGGGACGGAACTACGAGCAGTACTTC
CASSWGRNYEQYF
>-|TRBJ1-2|-|TRBV28
TGTGCCAGCAGTCCGCGGGACCGTCGAATCTATGGCTACACCTTC
CASSPRDRRIYGYTF
>-|TRBJ2-7|TRBD1|TRBV9
TGTGCCAGCAGTCCGGGACAGGGCCTAGAGCAGTACTTC
CASSPGQGLEQYF
>few|TRBJ1-3|-|TRBV4-1
TGCGCCAGCAGCCAAGAAATTTACTCTGGAAACACCATATATTTT
CASSQEIYSGNTIYF
>-|TRBJ2-5|TRBD2|TRBV5-1
TGCGCCAGCAGCTTGGATTCGGGGGGTGAAGAGACCCAGTACTTC
CASSLDSGGEETQYF
>few|TRBJ2-2|-|TRBV10-3
TGTGCCATCAGGGGACTGAACACCGGGGAGCTGTTTTTT
CAIRGLNTGELFF
>-|TRBJ2-7|-|TRBV7-2
TGTGCCAGCAGCTTAGAAGCGGCAGTCTACGAGCAGTACTTC
CASSLEAAVYEQYF
>few|TRBJ1-4|-|TRBV2
TGTGCCAGCAGTGAATGGTTTCACCCCACGGAAAAACTGTTTTTT
CASSEWFHPTEKLFF
>once|TRBJ2-1|-|TRBV29-1
TGCAGCGTTGAAGTCGGTCCGGCCCGCTCCTACAATGAGCAGTTCTTC
CSVEVGPARSYNEQFF